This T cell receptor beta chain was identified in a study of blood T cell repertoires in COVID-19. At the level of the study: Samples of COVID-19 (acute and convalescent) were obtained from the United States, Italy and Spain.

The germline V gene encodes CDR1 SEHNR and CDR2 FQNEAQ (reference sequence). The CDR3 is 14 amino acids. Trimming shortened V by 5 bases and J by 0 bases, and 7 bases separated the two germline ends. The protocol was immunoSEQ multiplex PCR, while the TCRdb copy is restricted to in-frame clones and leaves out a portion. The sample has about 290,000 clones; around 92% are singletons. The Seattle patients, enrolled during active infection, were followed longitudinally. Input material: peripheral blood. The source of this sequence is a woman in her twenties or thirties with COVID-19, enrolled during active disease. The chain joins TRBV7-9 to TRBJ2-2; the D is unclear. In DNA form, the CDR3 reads TGTGCCAGCAGCAGGGATACGAACACCGGGGAGCTGTTTTTT. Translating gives CASSRDTNTGELFF.